This T cell receptor beta chain appears in the sequencing data of a study of OX40 agonist ivuxolimab in advanced cancers. This clone was detected only a few times. Clones were read by immunoSEQ multiplex PCR, and TCRdb kept only the in-frame ones, dropping some. This sample has more than 65,000 clones; 88% occur once, and the top ten carry around 0.78%. V was pared by 4 bases and J by 5 bases, with 8 bases between. From germline, CDR1 is DFQATT and CDR2 SNEGSKA (reference sequence). The CDR3 sequence is 11 residues long. Material: CD4+ or CD8+ T cells sorted from blood, obtained in a trial of the OX40 agonist ivuxolimab. The receptor was isolated from an adult with an advanced solid tumor such as melanoma, head and neck, liver or kidney cancer. This chain links TRBV20-1 with TRBJ2-5; D remains unclear. The CDR3 nucleotides read TGCAGTGCTACGAAGTCGGAGACCCAGTACTTC. It codes for CSATKSETQYF.